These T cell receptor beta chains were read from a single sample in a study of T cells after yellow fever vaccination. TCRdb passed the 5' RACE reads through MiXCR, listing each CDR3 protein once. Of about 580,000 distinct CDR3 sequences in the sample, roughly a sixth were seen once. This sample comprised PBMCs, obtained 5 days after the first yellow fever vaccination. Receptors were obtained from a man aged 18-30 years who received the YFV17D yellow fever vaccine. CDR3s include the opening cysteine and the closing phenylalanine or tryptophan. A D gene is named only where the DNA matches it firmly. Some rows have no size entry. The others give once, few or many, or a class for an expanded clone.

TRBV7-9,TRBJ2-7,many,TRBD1,TGTGCCAGCAGCTCGAGGGGGCGACAGGGAAGGTCCTACGAGCAGTACTTC,CASSSRGRQGRSYEQYF
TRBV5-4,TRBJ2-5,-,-,TGTGCCAGCAGCGGGTGGACCCAAGAGACCCAGTACTTC,CASSGWTQETQYF
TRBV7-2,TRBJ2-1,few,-,TGTGCCAGCAGCTGGTCAGGGGCGGTCAATGAGCAGTTCTTC,CASSWSGAVNEQFF
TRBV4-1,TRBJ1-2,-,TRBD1,TGCGCCAGCAGCCAAGACGGCAGGGGGTTCTATGGCTACACCTTC,CASSQDGRGFYGYTF
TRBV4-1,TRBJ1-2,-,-,TGCGCCAGCAGCCAAGAACAGGGAGATTATGGCTACACCTTC,CASSQEQGDYGYTF
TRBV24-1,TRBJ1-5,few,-,TGTGCCACCAGTGATTTTAGGGCAGGGCCGAAACCTCGGCCCCAGCATTTT,CATSDFRAGPKPRPQHF
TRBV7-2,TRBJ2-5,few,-,TGTGCCAGCAGCTTAGGCCAGTCGCAGTACTTC,CASSLGQSQYF
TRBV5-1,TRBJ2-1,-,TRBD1,TGCGCCAGCAGCTTGATGGGACAGGGTGTCAATGAGCAGTTCTTC,CASSLMGQGVNEQFF
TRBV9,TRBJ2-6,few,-,TGTGCCAGCAGCAACATAGAGTCTGGGGCCAACGTCCTGACTTTC,CASSNIESGANVLTF
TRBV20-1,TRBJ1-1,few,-,TGCAGTGCTAGAGATGCCAGATCCAGCACTGAAGCTTTCTTT,CSARDARSSTEAFF
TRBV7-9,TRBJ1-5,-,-,TGTGCCAGCAGCTCCTCGTTCGGCAATCAGCCCCAGCATTTT,CASSSSFGNQPQHF
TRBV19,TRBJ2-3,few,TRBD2,TGTGCCAGTAGGAATAGCGGGGGCACAGATACGCAGTATTTT,CASRNSGGTDTQYF
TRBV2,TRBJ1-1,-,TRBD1,TGTGCCAGCGCCAGGGGGTCTGGGACTGAAGCTTTCTTT,CASARGSGTEAFF
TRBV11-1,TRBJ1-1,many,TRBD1,TGTGCCAGCAGCTTTGCAGGGGGCCTGAACACTGAAGCTTTCTTT,CASSFAGGLNTEAFF
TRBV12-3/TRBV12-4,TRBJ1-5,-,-,TGTGCCAGCAGTTCCTCGGGTCTCCCCGCCAATCAGCCCCAGCATTTT,CASSSSGLPANQPQHF
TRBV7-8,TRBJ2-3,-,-,TGTGCCAGCAGCTCCCCTCAAGGGGCAGATACGCAGTATTTT,CASSSPQGADTQYF
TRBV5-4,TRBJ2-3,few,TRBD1,TGTGCCAGCAGCTTAGGGGACAGGGGGCCGAATACGCAGTATTTT,CASSLGDRGPNTQYF
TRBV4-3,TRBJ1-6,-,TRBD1,TGCGCCAGCAGCCAAGATTACAGGGGGGATTCACCCCTCCACTTT,CASSQDYRGDSPLHF
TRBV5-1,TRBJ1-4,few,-,TGCGCCAGCAGCTTGGAAGGGTTCGCTGAAAAACTGTTTTTT,CASSLEGFAEKLFF
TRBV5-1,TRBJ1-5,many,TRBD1,TGCGCCAGCAGCTTACAGGGGGGGGGTAATCAGCCCCAGCATTTT,CASSLQGGGNQPQHF
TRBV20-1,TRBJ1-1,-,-,TGCAGTGCTAGAGATGACGGGGCCACTGAAGCTTTCTTT,CSARDDGATEAFF
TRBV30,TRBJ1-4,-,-,TGTGCCTGGAGAGGTCTGACTAATGAAAAACTGTTTTTT,CAWRGLTNEKLFF
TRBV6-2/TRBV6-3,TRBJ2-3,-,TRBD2,TGTGCCAGCACCTTTAGCGGGGGAGCGGGGGATACGCAGTATTTT,CASTFSGGAGDTQYF
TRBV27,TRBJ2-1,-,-,TGTGCCAGCGGAAAGCCGTTCGAGACGATGCAAAACAATGAGCAGTTCTTC,CASGKPFETMQNNEQFF
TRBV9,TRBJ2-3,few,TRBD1,TGTGCCAGCAGCGTAGGGGGACAGGATACGCAGTATTTT,CASSVGGQDTQYF
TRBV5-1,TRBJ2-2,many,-,TGCGCCAGCAGGAAGCGAGGCGGCCCCGGGGAGCTGTTTTTT,CASRKRGGPGELFF
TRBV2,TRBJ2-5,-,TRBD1,TGTGCCAGCAACTGGGACAGGGTCCAAGAGACCCAGTACTTC,CASNWDRVQETQYF
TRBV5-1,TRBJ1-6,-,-,TGCGCCAGCAGCTTGGCAGGGGTTGAGTCACCCCTCCACTTT,CASSLAGVESPLHF
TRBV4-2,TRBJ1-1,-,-,TGTGCCAGCAGCCAAGATTCATGGGCAGGGGTTAACACTGAAGCTTTCTTT,CASSQDSWAGVNTEAFF
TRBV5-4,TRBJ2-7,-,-,TGTGCCAGCAGTAGGAAAGGGGGTTACGAGCAGTACTTC,CASSRKGGYEQYF
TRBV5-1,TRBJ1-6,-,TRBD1,TGCGCCAGCAGCCGAGTCCCCGGACAGGGGAGTTCACCCCTCCACTTT,CASSRVPGQGSSPLHF
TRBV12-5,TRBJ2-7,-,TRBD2,TGTGCTAGTGGTGTCCGTAGCGGGGGTGAAATCGAGCAGTACTTC,CASGVRSGGEIEQYF
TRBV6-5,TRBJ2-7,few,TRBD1,TGTGCCAGCAGATCTACCGGGACAGGAGCCTACGAGCAGTACTTC,CASRSTGTGAYEQYF
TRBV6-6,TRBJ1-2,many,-,TGTGCCAGCAGTACTTCTAACTATGGCTACACCTTC,CASSTSNYGYTF
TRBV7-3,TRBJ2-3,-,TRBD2,TGTGCCAGCAGCCGGGGAAGAGGTAGCGGGGGGGCAGATACGCAGTATTTT,CASSRGRGSGGADTQYF
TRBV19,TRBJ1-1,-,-,TGTGCCAGTAGTGCCCTCACCGGGACCCTCTCGGCTGAAGCTTTCTTT,CASSALTGTLSAEAFF
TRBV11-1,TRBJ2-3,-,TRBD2,TGTGCCAGCGGGGGGACTAGCGGGGGGGCTGAAAGCACAGATACGCAGTATTTT,CASGGTSGGAESTDTQYF